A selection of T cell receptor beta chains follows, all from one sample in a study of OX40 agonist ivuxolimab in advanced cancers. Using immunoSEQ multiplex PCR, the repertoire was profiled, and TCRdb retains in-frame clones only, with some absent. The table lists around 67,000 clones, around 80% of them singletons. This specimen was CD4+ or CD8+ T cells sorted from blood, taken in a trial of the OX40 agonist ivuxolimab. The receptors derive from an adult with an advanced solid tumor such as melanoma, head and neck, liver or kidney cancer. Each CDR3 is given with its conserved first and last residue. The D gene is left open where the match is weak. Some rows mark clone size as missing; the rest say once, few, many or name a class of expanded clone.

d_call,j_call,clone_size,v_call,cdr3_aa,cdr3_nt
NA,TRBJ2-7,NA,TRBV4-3,CASSQQISGSSYEQYF,TGCGCCAGCAGCCAACAGATTAGCGGTTCCTCCTACGAGCAGTACTTC
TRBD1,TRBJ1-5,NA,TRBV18,CASSPSQGANQPQHF,TGTGCCAGCTCACCTAGTCAGGGGGCAAATCAGCCCCAGCATTTT
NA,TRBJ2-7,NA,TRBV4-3,CASSQDNWTTYEQYF,TGCGCCAGCAGCCAAGATAATTGGACTACCTACGAGCAGTACTTC
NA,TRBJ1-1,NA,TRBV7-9,CASSRNTEAFF,TGTGCCAGCAGCCGCAACACTGAAGCTTTCTTT
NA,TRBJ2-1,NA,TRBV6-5,CASSIQGYYNEQFF,TGTGCCAGCAGTATTCAGGGGTACTACAATGAGCAGTTCTTC
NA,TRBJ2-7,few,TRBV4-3,CASSQRSHENEQYF,TGCGCCAGCAGCCAAAGGTCGCATGAGAACGAGCAGTACTTC
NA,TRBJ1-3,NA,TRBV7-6,CASSLGGSGNTIYF,TGTGCCAGCAGCTTAGGGGGCTCTGGAAACACCATATATTTT
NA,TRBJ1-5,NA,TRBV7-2,CASSLAGTSNQPQHF,TGTGCCAGCAGCTTAGCAGGGACGAGCAATCAGCCCCAGCATTTT
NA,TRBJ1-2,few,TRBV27,CASSPLSLANYGYTF,TGTGCCAGCAGTCCCTTATCCCTAGCTAACTATGGCTACACCTTC
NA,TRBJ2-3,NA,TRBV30,CAWRANLKVLNTQYF,TGTGCCTGGAGGGCGAATTTAAAAGTACTGAATACGCAGTATTTT
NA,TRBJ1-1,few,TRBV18,CASSPNFPMNTEAFF,TGTGCCAGCTCACCAAACTTCCCAATGAACACTGAAGCTTTCTTT
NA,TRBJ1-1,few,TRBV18,CASLSTANTEAFF,TGTGCCAGCCTCTCGACAGCGAACACTGAAGCTTTCTTT
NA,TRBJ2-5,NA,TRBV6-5,CASRRPVQETQYF,TGTGCCAGCCGACGCCCGGTCCAAGAGACCCAGTACTTC
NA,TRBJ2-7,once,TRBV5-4,CASSFGTRYEQYF,TGTGCCAGCAGCTTCGGGACACGATACGAGCAGTACTTC
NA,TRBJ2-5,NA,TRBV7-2,CASTPVRGRETQYF,TGTGCCAGCACCCCTGTCCGGGGGCGGGAGACCCAGTACTTC
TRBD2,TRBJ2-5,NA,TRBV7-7,CASSLGGSGGARRETQYF,TGTGCCAGCAGCTTAGGTGGTAGCGGGGGGGCAAGACGGGAGACCCAGTACTTC
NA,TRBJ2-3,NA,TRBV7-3,CASSPGLGSTDTQYF,TGTGCCAGCAGCCCAGGCCTGGGGTCCACAGATACGCAGTATTTT
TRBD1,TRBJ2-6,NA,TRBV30,CAYTRDRGSFGANVLTF,TGTGCCTACACCCGGGACAGGGGGTCCTTTGGGGCCAACGTCCTGACTTTC
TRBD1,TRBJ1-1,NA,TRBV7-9,CASSPRGGTRDTEAFF,TGTGCCAGCAGCCCCAGGGGGGGGACAAGGGACACTGAAGCTTTCTTT
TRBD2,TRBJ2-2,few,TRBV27,CATGLAGGRGELFF,TGTGCCACCGGACTAGCGGGAGGGCGGGGGGAGCTGTTTTTT
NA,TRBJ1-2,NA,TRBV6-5,CTSSYKEGGYGYTF,TGTACCAGCAGTTATAAGGAGGGAGGCTATGGCTACACCTTC
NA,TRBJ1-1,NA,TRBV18,CASSPTRLNKGAVIGAFF,TGTGCCAGCTCGCCCACCAGGCTTAACAAGGGAGCAGTGATAGGAGCTTTCTTT
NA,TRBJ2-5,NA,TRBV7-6,CASSFEARQETQYF,TGTGCCAGCAGCTTCGAAGCCCGTCAAGAGACCCAGTACTTC
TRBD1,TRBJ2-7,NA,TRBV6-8,CASSSRDRVLYEQYF,TGTGCCAGCAGTTCCCGGGACAGGGTCCTCTACGAGCAGTACTTC
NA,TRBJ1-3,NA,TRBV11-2,CASGRSGNTIYF,TGTGCCAGTGGGCGCTCTGGAAACACCATATATTTT
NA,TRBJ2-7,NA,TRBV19,CASSIGPGIEQYF,TGTGCCAGTAGTATCGGGCCTGGAATCGAGCAGTACTTC
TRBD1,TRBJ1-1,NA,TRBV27,CASSTDRGKTEAFF,TGTGCCAGCAGTACGGACAGGGGGAAAACTGAAGCTTTCTTT
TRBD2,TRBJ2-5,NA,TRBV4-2,CASSREREGETQYF,TGTGCCAGCAGCCGAGAACGGGAGGGAGAGACCCAGTACTTC
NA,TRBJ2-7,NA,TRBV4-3,CASSRGGAYEQYF,TGCGCCAGCAGCCGAGGAGGAGCCTACGAGCAGTACTTC
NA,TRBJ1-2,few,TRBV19,CASSIETSYGYTF,TGTGCCAGTAGTATAGAGACCTCCTATGGCTACACCTTC
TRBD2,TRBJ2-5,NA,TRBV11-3,CASSSIFSLLAGVETQYF,TGTGCCAGCAGCTCAATTTTTTCCCTGCTAGCGGGAGTCGAGACCCAGTACTTC
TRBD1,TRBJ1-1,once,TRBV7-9,CASSLQGGTEAFF,TGTGCCAGCAGCTTGCAGGGGGGCACTGAAGCTTTCTTT
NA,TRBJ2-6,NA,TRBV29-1,CSNGQDGANVLTF,TGCAGCAACGGGCAAGATGGGGCCAACGTCCTGACTTTC
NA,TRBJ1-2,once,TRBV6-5,CASSYDLIPRGYTF,TGTGCCAGCAGTTACGACTTAATCCCTCGTGGCTACACCTTC
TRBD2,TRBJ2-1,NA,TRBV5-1,CASSAAWTSGGEQFF,TGCGCCAGCAGCGCGGCCTGGACTAGCGGGGGGGAGCAGTTCTTC
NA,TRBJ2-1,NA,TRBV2,CASSGQVLYNEQFF,TGTGCCAGCAGTGGACAGGTACTTTACAATGAGCAGTTCTTC
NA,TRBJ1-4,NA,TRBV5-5,CASSRTQGNEKLFF,TGTGCCAGCAGCCGGACGCAGGGTAATGAAAAACTGTTTTTT
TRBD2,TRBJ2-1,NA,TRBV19,CASRGTSGRASNEQFF,TGTGCCAGTAGGGGGACTAGCGGGAGGGCCTCCAATGAGCAGTTCTTC
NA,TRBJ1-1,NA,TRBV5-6,CASSLIRITDTEAFF,TGTGCCAGCAGCTTGATACGGATTACGGACACTGAAGCTTTCTTT
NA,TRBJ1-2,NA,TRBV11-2,CASSLTSAGNYGYTF,TGTGCCAGCAGCTTAACCTCCGCGGGAAACTATGGCTACACCTTC
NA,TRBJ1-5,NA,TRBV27,CASSYVGDSYSNQPQHF,TGTGCCAGCAGTTACGTCGGAGACAGCTATAGCAATCAGCCCCAGCATTTT
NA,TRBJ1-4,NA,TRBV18,CASSPQQLGEKLFF,TGTGCCAGCTCACCACAGCAGTTGGGGGAAAAACTGTTTTTT
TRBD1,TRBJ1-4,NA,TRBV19,CASSGAGGANEKLFF,TGTGCCAGTAGTGGCGCAGGGGGAGCTAATGAAAAACTGTTTTTT
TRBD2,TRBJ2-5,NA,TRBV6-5,CASGIRTSGQETQYF,TGTGCCAGCGGGATCAGGACTAGCGGACAAGAGACCCAGTACTTC
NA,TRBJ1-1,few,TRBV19,CASSPIDTRTEAFF,TGTGCCAGTAGTCCGATCGATACACGGACTGAAGCTTTCTTT
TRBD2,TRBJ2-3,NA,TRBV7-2,CASSSPSSGGARYTQYF,TGTGCCAGCAGCTCCCCCTCTAGCGGGGGGGCGCGGTATACGCAGTATTTT
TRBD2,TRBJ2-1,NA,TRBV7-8,CASSSKGVSGSGEQFF,TGTGCCAGCAGCTCAAAAGGGGTTAGCGGGAGCGGTGAGCAGTTCTTC
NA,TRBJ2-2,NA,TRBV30,CAWSGLFGENGELFF,TGTGCCTGGAGTGGACTGTTTGGGGAGAACGGGGAGCTGTTTTTT
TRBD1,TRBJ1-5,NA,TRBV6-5,CASSPTGDQPQHF,TGTGCCAGCAGTCCCACAGGGGATCAGCCCCAGCATTTT
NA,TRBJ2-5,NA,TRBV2,CASSGSAGQETQYF,TGTGCCAGCAGTGGCTCGGCAGGCCAAGAGACCCAGTACTTC
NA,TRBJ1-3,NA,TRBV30,CAWSSGRTSAGNTIYF,TGTGCCTGGAGTTCGGGACGGACCTCCGCTGGAAACACCATATATTTT